Below, 5 T cell receptor beta chains from the same sample are listed, as sequenced in a study of shared clonotypes between healthy human individuals. Method: immunoSEQ multiplex PCR; TCRdb's copy keeps in-frame clones and lacks some. The sample yields more than 550,000 clones, less than 95% seen once. The specimen was memory CD8+ T cells from PBMCs. Subset specified: CD45RO+ cells pooled with CCR7-negative TemRA cells. The receptors come from a man aged 18 to 29 in good health. Some clones in this sample may be carry-over from other donors' samples.

The chain links TRBV7-8 to TRBJ1-5, with 7 bases identical to TRBD1. CDR3 length equals 15 residues. The V gene end was trimmed by 5 bases and the J gene end by 2 bases; junction bases not matched to a gene: 6. The germline V gene encodes CDR1 SGHVS and CDR2 FQNEAQ. CDR3 sequence reads: CASSRQGRRNQPQHF. The DNA of the CDR3 is TGTGCCAGCAGCAGACAGGGCAGGCGCAATCAGCCCCAGCATTTT.

The J gene is TRBJ2-2, the V gene TRBV27; 8 bases map to TRBD2. The germline V gene encodes CDR1 MNHEY and CDR2 SMNVEV (reference sequence). This CDR3 comprises 16 residues. The V gene end was trimmed by 2 bases and the J gene end by 4 bases; junction bases not matched to a gene: 6. As DNA, the CDR3 is TGTGCCAGCAGTTTACTAGCGGGCCTCCTCACCGGGGAGCTGTTTTTT. Protein sequence: CASSLLAGLLTGELFF.

The CDR3 sequence is CASSVGLEVGEQFF. The CDR3 DNA follows: TGTGCCAGCAGTGTGGGACTAGAGGTGGGTGAGCAGTTCTTC. V gene TRBV6-1 combines with J gene TRBJ2-1, with TRBD2 matching over 8 bases. V dropped 4 bases and J dropped 9; count of bases not matched to a gene: 8. This CDR3 region has 14 residues. The germline gives CDR1 MNHNS, CDR2 SASEGT.

A word on this clone: A read error is the likely source, as a far larger clone sits one nucleotide away. This sample includes further DNA sequences coding for the same CDR3. The chain is built from TRBV6-5 and TRBJ2-7; 7 bases agree with TRBD1. Germline loops: CDR1 MNHEY, CDR2 SVGAGI. The CDR3 contains 16 residues. CDR3: CASSYSRDSYSYEQYF. The CDR3, as DNA: TGTGCCAGCAGCTACTCGAGGGACAGCTACTCCTACGAGCAGTACTTC.

The rearrangement uses TRBV16 and TRBJ2-7, with D uncertain. CDR1 is KGHSY and CDR2 is FQNENV in the germline V gene. The CDR3 covers 14 residues. V was cut by 0 bases and J by 0 bases, with 6 bases left in between. CDR3 coding DNA: TGTGCCAGCAGCCAATCACGCACCTCCTACGAGCAGTACTTC. Translated: CASSQSRTSYEQYF. Drawing the rest from reference TRBV16 and TRBJ2-7, the complete variable domain is GEEVAQTPKHLVRGEGQKAKLYCAPIKGHSYVFWYQQVLKNEFKFLISFQNENVFDETGMPKERFSAKCLPNSPCSLEIQATKLEDSAVYFCASSQSRTSYEQYFGPGTRLTVT.